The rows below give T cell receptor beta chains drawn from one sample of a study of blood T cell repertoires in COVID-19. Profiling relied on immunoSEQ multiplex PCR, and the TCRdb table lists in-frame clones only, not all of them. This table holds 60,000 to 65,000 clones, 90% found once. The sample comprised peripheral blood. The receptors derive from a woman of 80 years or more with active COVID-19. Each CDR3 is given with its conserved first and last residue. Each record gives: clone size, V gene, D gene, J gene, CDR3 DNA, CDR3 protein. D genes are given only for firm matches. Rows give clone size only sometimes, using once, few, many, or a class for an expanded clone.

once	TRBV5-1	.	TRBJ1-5	TGCGCCAGCAGCTTGGGCTCCGGGGAGCAACAGCCCCAGCATTTT	CASSLGSGEQQPQHF
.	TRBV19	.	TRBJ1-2	TGTGCCAGTAACCCCGGGGGGGGAGAGGTTGGCTACACCTTC	CASNPGGGEVGYTF
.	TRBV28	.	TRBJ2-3	TGTGCCAGCAGTTCTCCTAGCCGCACAGATACGCAGTATTTT	CASSSPSRTDTQYF
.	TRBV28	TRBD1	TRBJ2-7	TGTGCCAGCAGTCCGATCGTTAAGACAGGGAGCTCCTACGAGCAGTACTTC	CASSPIVKTGSSYEQYF
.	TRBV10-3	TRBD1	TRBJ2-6	TGTGCCATCAGCCTGACAGGGGGCACTGGGGCCAACGTCCTGACTTTC	CAISLTGGTGANVLTF
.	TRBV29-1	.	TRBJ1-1	TGCAGCGTTGGACACCTTATGACTGAAGCTTTCTTT	CSVGHLMTEAFF
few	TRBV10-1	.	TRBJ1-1	TGCGCCAGCAATCCTCCCGGGAACACTGAAGCTTTCTTT	CASNPPGNTEAFF
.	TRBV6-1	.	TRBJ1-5	TGTGCCAGCAGTGAAGCAGGGACTGGCAATCAGCCCCAGCATTTT	CASSEAGTGNQPQHF
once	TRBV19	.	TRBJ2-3	TGTGCCAGTAGTATATTACTAGCCGGCGCATCCACAGATACGCAGTATTTT	CASSILLAGASTDTQYF
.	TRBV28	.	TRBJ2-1	TGTGCCAGCAGTTACCTTAGCACGAGCTCCTACAATGAGCAGTTCTTC	CASSYLSTSSYNEQFF
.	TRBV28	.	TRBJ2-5	TGTGCCAGCAGTTTAATTGGCACCCAAGAGACCCAGTACTTC	CASSLIGTQETQYF
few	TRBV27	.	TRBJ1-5	TGTGCCAGCAGTCTAGAAGGGGCCAGGAATCAGCCCCAGCATTTT	CASSLEGARNQPQHF
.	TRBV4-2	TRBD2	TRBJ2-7	TGTGCCAGCAGCCAACCGGGACTAGCGACCGAGCAGTACTTC	CASSQPGLATEQYF
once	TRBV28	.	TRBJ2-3	TGTGCCAGCAGGCCCTCCGCGGGCGGAAACACAGATACGCAGTATTTT	CASRPSAGGNTDTQYF
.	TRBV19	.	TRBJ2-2	TGTGCCAGTGGGTCGGGTTGGGAGAAGAACACCGGGGAGCTGTTTTTT	CASGSGWEKNTGELFF
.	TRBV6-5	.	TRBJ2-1	TGTGCCAGTTTTCGGGGGAATGAGCAGTTCTTC	CASFRGNEQFF
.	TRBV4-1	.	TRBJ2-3	TGCGCCAGCAGCCAAGAATGGGACTCGGGGAAAGATACGCAGTATTTT	CASSQEWDSGKDTQYF
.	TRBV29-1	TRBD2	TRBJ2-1	TGCAGCGTTGGAGGCGGGGGGCAATACAATGAGCAGTTCTTC	CSVGGGGQYNEQFF
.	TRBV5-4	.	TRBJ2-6	TGTGCCAGCAGCTTGGGGTCAGGGATTGGGGCCAACGTCCTGACTTTC	CASSLGSGIGANVLTF
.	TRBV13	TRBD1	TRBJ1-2	TGTGCCAGCAGCTCCGACAGGGGGCGGTCTGGCGGCTACACCTTC	CASSSDRGRSGGYTF
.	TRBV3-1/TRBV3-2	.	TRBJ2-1	TGTGCCAGCAGTCCCGGCAATGAGCAGTTCTTC	CASSPGNEQFF
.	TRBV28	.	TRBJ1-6	TGTGCCAGCAGTTGGTCGGATTCACCCCTCCACTTT	CASSWSDSPLHF
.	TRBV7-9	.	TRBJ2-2	TGTGCCAGCAGCTGGATGTCAGGCAACACCGGGGAGCTGTTTTTT	CASSWMSGNTGELFF
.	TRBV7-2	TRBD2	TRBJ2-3	TGTGCCAGCAGCCATGGTAGCGGGGCATCAGATACGCAGTATTTT	CASSHGSGASDTQYF
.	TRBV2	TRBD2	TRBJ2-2	TGTGCCTCCCGGAGACTAGCGGGAGAGACCGGGGAGCTGTTTTTT	CASRRLAGETGELFF
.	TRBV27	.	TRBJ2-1	TGTGCCAGCAGTGTCCGGGACAGCGGGGAGCAGTTCTTC	CASSVRDSGEQFF
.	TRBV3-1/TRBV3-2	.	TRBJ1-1	TGTGCCAGCAGCCAAGTTCAGAACACTGAAGCTTTCTTT	CASSQVQNTEAFF
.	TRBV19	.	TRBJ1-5	TGTGCCAGTAGCCTTGACGCCGAGGGCAATCAGCCCCAGCATTTT	CASSLDAEGNQPQHF
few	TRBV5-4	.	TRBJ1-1	TGTGCCAGCAGCCCACCGGGGTTGGGGATGAACACTGAAGCTTTCTTT	CASSPPGLGMNTEAFF
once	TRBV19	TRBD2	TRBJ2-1	TGTGCCAGTACCCGGACTAGCGGGAGGACGTTCAATGAGCAGTTCTTC	CASTRTSGRTFNEQFF
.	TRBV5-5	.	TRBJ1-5	TGTGCCAGCAGCGAGACAGCTAGCAATCAGCCCCAGCATTTT	CASSETASNQPQHF
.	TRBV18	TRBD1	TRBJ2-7	TGTGCCAGCTCACCAACGACAGGGGGCAACGAGCAGTACTTC	CASSPTTGGNEQYF
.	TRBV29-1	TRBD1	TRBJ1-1	TGCAGCGCTCTGACAGGGAGGAGGAACACTGAAGCTTTCTTT	CSALTGRRNTEAFF
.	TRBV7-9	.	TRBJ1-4	TGTGCCAGCGAGCGGGGGCCGACAACTAATGAAAAACTGTTTTTT	CASERGPTTNEKLFF
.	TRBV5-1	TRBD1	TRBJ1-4	TGCGCCAGCAGCGCTCGGTCCGGGACAGGGGATGAAAAACTGTTTTTT	CASSARSGTGDEKLFF
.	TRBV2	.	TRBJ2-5	TGTGCCAGCGGTCGGGAGACCCAGTACTTC	CASGRETQYF
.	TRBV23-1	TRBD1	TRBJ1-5	TGCGCCAGCAGTGGGCCAGGGGGGATGTATGGAAGCAATCAGCCCCAGCATTTT	CASSGPGGMYGSNQPQHF
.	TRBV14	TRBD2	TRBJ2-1	TGTGCCAGCAGCCCGCCTCTTAGCGGGTCCTACAATGAGCAGTTCTTC	CASSPPLSGSYNEQFF
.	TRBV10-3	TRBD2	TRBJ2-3	TGTGCCATCAGCGGACTAGCGGGGGCTGCAGATACGCAGTATTTT	CAISGLAGAADTQYF
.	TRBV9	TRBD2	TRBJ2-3	TGTGCCAGCAGCGCCCAGACTAGCGGGGGCTTGGATACGCAGTATTTT	CASSAQTSGGLDTQYF
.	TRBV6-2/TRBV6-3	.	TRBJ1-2	TGTGCCAGCAGTTACCAGGGAAGCTATGGCTACACCTTC	CASSYQGSYGYTF
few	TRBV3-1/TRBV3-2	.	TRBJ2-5	TGTGCCAGCAGCCTGAGACTGGTAAAGTACCAAGAGACCCAGTACTTC	CASSLRLVKYQETQYF
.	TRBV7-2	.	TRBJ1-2	TGTGCCAGCAGCTTAGCAGATGACATTGGCTACACCTTC	CASSLADDIGYTF
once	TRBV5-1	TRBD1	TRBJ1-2	TGCGCCAGCAGCTCGGGGGACAGTCGCGGCTACACCTTC	CASSSGDSRGYTF
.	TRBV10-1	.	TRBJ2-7	TGCGCCAGCAGTGAGTCCGGCGCCGGGGAGCAGTACTTC	CASSESGAGEQYF
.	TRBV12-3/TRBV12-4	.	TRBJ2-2	TGTGCCAGCAGCCCCCCGGGGTCAGGGGAGCTGTTTTTT	CASSPPGSGELFF
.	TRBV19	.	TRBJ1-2	TGTGCCAGTAGTATAACCGCGGACAGTCGGACCTATGGCTACACCTTC	CASSITADSRTYGYTF
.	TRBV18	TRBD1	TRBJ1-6	TGTGCCAGCTCACCGACCGGGACAGGGGGTGGGGTACCCCTCCACTTT	CASSPTGTGGGVPLHF
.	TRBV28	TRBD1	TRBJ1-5	TGTGCCAGCCGGACAGGGAGCAATCAGCCCCAGCATTTT	CASRTGSNQPQHF